This T cell receptor (beta chain) was sequenced for a study of PD-1 blockade in classical Hodgkin lymphoma. Study conclusions and caveats: Among the patients, those starting nivolumab under 1 year after ASCT were excluded.

Every patient was affected by relapse after autologous stem cell transplantation, while exposure to brentuximab vedotin was not uniform. This table comes from immunoSEQ multiplex PCR, and its TCRdb copy is limited to in-frame clones, with some not included. The data hold some 22,000 clones, with around 81% observed a single time. Points on this clone: Its antigen is not known.

V gave up 1 base and J gave up 7 bases; unmatched junction bases: 6. The CDR3 spans 14 residues. CDR1 SNHLY and CDR2 FYNNEI come from the germline V gene. This chain joins TRBV2 and TRBJ1-1; 7 nucleotides agree with TRBD1. The specimen comprised peripheral blood mononuclear cells (PBMCs), sampled before the second cycle of nivolumab. The receptor was isolated from a human donor with classical Hodgkin lymphoma. For the CDR3, the DNA is TGTGCCAGCAGTGAAGGGACAGGATCGGGTGAAGCTTTCTTT. It yields the protein CASSEGTGSGEAFF.